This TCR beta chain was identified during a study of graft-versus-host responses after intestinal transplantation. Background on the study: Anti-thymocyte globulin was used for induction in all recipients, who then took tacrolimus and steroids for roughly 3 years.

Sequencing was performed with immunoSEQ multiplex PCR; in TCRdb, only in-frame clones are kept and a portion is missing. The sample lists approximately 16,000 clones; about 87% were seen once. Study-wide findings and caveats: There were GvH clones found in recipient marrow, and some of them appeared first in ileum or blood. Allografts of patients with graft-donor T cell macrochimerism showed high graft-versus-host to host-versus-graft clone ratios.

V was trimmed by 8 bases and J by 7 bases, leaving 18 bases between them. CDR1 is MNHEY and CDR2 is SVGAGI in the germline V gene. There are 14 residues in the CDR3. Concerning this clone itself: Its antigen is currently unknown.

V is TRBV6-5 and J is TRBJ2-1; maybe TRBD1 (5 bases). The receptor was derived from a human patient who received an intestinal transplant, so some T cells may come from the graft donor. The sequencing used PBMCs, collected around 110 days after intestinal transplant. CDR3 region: CASLGEGSRNEQFF. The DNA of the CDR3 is TGTGCCAGCCTAGGGGAAGGATCAAGGAATGAGCAGTTCTTC.